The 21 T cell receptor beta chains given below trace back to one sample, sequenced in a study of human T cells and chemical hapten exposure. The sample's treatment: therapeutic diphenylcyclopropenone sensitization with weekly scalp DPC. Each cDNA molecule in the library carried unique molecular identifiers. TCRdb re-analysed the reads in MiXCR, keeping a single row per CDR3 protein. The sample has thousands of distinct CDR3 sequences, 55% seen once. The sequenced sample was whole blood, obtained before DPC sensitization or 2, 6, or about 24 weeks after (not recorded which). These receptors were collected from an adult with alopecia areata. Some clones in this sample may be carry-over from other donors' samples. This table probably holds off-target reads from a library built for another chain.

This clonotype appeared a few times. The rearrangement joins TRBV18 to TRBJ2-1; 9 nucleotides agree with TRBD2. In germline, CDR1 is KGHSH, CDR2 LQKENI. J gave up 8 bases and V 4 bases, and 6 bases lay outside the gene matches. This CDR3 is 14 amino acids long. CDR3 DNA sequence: TGTGCCAGCTCACTGGCGGGAGGGATCGATGAGCAGTTCTTC. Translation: CASSLAGGIDEQFF.

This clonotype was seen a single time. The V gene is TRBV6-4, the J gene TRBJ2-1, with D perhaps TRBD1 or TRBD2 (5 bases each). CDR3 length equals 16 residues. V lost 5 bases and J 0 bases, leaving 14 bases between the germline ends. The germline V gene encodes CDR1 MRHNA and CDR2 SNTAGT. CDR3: CASSPLGDGSYNEQFF. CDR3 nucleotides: TGTGCCAGCAGTCCCCTAGGGGACGGCTCCTACAATGAGCAGTTCTTC.

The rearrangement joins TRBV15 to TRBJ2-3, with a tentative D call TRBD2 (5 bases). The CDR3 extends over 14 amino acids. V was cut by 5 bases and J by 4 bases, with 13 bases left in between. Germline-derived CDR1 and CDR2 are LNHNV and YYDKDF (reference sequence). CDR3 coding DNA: TGTGCCACCAGCCAACTTCTCGGGGCAGATACGCAGTATTTT. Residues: CATSQLLGADTQYF.

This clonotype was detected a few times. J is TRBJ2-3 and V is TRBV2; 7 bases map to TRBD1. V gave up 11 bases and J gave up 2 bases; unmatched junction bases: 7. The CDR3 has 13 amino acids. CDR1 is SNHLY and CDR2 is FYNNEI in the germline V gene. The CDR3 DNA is TGTGCCGGCAAGGGACAGCTCACAGATACGCAGTATTTT. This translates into CAGKGQLTDTQYF. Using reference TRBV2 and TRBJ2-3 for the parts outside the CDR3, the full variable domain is EPEVTQTPSHQVTQMGQEVILRCVPISNHLYFYWYRQILGQKVEFLVSFYNNEISEKSEIFDDQFSVERPDGSNFTLKIRSTKLEDSAMYFCAGKGQLTDTQYFGPGTRLTVL.

CDR3: CASTGSLISSGANVLTF. The CDR3 DNA reads TGTGCCAGTACCGGCAGCCTTATTTCCTCTGGGGCCAACGTCCTGACTTTC. The chain couples TRBV19 to TRBJ2-6; no firm D call. The V and J ends lost 7 bases and 0 bases respectively, with 16 bases between them. This CDR3 has 17 residues. The germline V gene encodes CDR1 LNHDA and CDR2 SQIVND (reference sequence).

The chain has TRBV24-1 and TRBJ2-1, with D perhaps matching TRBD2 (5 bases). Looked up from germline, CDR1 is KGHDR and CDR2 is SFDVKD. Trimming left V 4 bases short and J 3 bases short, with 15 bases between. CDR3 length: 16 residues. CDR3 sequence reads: CATSERTAGDYNEQFF. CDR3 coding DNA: TGTGCCACCAGTGAGCGGACCGCGGGCGACTACAATGAGCAGTTCTTC.

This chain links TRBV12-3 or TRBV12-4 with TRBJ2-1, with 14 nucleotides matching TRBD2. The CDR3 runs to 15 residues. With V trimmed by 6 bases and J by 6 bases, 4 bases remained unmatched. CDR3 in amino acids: CASRETSGRGNEQFF. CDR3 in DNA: TGTGCCAGCAGGGAGACTAGCGGGAGGGGCAATGAGCAGTTCTTC.

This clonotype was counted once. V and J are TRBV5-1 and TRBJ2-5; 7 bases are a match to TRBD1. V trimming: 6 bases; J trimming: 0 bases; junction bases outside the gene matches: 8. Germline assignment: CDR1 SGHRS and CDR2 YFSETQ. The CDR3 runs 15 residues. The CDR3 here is CASKRTGQHQETQYF. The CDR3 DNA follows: TGCGCCAGCAAAAGGACAGGACAGCACCAAGAGACCCAGTACTTC.

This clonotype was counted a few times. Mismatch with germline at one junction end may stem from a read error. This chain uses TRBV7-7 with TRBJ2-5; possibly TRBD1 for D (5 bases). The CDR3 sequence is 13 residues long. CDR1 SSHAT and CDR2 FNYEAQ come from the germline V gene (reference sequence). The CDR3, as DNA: TGTGCTAGCAGCTTTTCAGGGAAAGAGACCCAGTACTTC. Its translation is CASSFSGKETQYF.

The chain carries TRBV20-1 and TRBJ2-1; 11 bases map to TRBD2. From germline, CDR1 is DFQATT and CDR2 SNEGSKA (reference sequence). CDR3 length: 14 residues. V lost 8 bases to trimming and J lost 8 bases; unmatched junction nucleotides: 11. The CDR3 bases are TGCAGTTCAAAGGGACTAGCGGTCGACGATGAGCAGTTCTTC. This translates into CSSKGLAVDDEQFF.

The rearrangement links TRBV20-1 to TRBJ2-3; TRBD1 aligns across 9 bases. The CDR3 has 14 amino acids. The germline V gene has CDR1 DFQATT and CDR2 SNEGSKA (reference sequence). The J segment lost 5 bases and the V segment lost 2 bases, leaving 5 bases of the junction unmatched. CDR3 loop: CSARLGQGKDTQYF. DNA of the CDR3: TGCAGTGCTAGACTTGGACAGGGGAAAGATACGCAGTATTTT.

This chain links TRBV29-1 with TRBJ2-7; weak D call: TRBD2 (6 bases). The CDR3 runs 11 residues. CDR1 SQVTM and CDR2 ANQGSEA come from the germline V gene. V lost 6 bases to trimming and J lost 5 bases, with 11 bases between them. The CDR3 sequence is CSVGGGNEQYF. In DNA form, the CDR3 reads TGCAGCGTCGGGGGAGGCAACGAGCAGTACTTC.

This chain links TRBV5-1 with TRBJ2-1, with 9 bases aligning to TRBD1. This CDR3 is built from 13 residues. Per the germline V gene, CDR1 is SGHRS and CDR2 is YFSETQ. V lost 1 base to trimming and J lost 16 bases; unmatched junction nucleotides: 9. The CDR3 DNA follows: TGCGCCAGCAGCTTGCTAGCGGACAGGGGTTATTTCTTC. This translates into CASSLLADRGYFF.

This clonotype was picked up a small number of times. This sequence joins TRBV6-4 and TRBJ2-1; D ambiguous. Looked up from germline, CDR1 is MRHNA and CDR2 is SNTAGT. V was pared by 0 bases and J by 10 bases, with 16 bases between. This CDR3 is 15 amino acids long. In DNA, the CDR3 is TGTGCCAGCAGTGACTCGAGTGGGTCCGCTCACGAGCAGTTCTTC. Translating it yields CASSDSSGSAHEQFF.

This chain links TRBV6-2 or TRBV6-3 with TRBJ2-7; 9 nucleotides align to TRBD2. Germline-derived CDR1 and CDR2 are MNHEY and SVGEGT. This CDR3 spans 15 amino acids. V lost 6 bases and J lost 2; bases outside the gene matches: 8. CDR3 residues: CASSPPAGGTYEQYF. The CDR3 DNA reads TGTGCCAGCAGCCCCCCAGCGGGAGGTACCTACGAGCAGTACTTC.

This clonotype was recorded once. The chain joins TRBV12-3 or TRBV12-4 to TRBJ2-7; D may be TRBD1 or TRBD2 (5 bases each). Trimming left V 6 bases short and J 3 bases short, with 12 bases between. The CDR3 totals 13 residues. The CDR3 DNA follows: TGTGCCAGCAGCCCCGGGGACCTCTACGAGCAGTACTTC. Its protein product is CASSPGDLYEQYF.

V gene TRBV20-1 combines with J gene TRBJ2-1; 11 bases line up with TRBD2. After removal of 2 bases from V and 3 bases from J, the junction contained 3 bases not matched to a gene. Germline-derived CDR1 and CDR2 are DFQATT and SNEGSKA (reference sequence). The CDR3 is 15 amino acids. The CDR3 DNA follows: TGCAGTGCTAGATTCACTAGCGGGAGCTACAATGAGCAGTTCTTC. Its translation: CSARFTSGSYNEQFF.

The CDR3 spells CASSPRGAGVPDTQYF. The CDR3 region has the DNA TGTGCCAGCAGCCCCCGTGGTGCGGGAGTCCCAGATACGCAGTATTTT. V is TRBV7-8 and J is TRBJ2-3; 7 bases are shared with TRBD2. This CDR3 is built from 16 residues. The germline V gene encodes CDR1 SGHVS and CDR2 FQNEAQ. The V segment lost 5 bases and the J segment 4 bases; nucleotides outside the gene matches: 12.

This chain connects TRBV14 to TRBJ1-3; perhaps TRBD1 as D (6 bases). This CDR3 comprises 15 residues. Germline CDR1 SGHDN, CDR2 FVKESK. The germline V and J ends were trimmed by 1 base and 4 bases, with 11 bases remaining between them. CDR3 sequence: CASSQAGGLGNTIYF. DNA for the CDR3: TGTGCCAGCAGCCAAGCCGGGGGGCTCGGAAACACCATATATTTT. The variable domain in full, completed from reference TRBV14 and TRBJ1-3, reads EAGVTQFPSHSVIEKGQTVTLRCDPISGHDNLYWYRRVMGKEIKFLLHFVKESKQDESGMPNNRFLAERTGGTYSTLKVQPAELEDSGVYFCASSQAGGLGNTIYFGEGSWLTVV.

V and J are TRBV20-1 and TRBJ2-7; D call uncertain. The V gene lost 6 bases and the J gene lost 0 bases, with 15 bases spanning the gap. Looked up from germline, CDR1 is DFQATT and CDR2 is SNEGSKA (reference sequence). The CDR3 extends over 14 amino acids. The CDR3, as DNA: TGCAGTGCGCGCCCGGCAGGCTACTCCTACGAGCAGTACTTC. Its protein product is CSARPAGYSYEQYF.

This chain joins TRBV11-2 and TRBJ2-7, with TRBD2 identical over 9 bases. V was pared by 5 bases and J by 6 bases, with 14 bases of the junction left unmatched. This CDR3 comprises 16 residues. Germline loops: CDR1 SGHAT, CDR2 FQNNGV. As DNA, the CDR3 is TGTGCCAGCAGCCTACCGATGGGCGGGAGGGCCTTCGAGCAGTACTTC. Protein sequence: CASSLPMGGRAFEQYF.